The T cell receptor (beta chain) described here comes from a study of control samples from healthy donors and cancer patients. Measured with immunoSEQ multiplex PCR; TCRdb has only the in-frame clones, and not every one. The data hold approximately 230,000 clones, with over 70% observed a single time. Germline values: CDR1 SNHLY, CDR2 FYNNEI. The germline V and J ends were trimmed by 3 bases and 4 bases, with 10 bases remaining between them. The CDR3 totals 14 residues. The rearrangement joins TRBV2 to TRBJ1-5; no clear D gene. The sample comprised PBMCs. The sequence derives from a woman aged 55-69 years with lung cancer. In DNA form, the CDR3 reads TGTGCCAGCAGTGACCGGGTGGGAAATCAGCCCCAGCATTTT. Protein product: CASSDRVGNQPQHF.